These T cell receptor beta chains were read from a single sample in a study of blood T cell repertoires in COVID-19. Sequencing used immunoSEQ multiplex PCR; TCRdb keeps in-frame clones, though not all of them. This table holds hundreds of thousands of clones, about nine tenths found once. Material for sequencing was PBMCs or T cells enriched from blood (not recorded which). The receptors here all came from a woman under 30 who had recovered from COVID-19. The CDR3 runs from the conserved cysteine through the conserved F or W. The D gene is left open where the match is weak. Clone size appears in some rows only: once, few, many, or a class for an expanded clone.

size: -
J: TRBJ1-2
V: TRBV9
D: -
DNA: TGTGCCAGCAGCGCCGATGCGGGAACTACTAACTATGGCTACACCTTC
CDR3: CASSADAGTTNYGYTF

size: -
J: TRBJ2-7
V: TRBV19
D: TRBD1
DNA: TGTGCCAGTAGCCAGACAGGGTTAGTTTACGAGCAGTACTTC
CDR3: CASSQTGLVYEQYF

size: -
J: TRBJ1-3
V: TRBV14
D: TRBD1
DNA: TGTGCCAGCAGCCAAGATGGGACAGGGCTCTCTGGAAACACCATATATTTT
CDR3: CASSQDGTGLSGNTIYF

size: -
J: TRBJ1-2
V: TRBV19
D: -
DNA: TGTGCCAGTAGTCGTAGCAGGGACTATGGCTACACCTTC
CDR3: CASSRSRDYGYTF

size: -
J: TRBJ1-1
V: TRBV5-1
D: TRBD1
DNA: TGCGCCAGCAGCTTGGAGGCAGGGGGGACTGAAGCTTTCTTT
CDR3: CASSLEAGGTEAFF

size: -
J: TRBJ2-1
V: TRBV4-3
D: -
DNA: TGCGCCAGCAGCCAAGACGGAGGCTCCTACAATGAGCAGTTCTTC
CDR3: CASSQDGGSYNEQFF

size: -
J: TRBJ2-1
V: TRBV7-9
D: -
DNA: TGTGCCAGCAGCTTAGGCGGACTTTACAATGAGCAGTTCTTC
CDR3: CASSLGGLYNEQFF

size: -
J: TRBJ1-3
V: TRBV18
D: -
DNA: TGTGCCAGCTCACACACTTCAGGGAAGTCTGGAAACACCATATATTTT
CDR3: CASSHTSGKSGNTIYF

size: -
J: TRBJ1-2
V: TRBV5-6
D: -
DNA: TGTGCCAGCAGCTTTCCCAGGCAGGACTATGGCTACACCTTC
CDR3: CASSFPRQDYGYTF

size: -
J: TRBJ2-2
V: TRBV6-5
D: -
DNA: TGTGCCAGCAGCAGGGGAGACACCGGGGAGCTGTTTTTT
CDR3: CASSRGDTGELFF

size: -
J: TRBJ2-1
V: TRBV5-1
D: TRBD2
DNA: TGCGCCAGCAGCCATCATAGCGGGAGTGGGAATGAGCAGTTCTTC
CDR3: CASSHHSGSGNEQFF

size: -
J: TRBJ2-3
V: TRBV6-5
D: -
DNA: TGTGCCAGCAGTTACTCGGCTAGCACAGATACGCAGTATTTT
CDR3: CASSYSASTDTQYF

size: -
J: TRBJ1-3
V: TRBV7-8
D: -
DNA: TGTGCCAGCAGCTTATGGGCTGCTCTTGACTCTGGAAACACCATATATTTT
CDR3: CASSLWAALDSGNTIYF

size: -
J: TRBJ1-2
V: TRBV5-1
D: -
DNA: TGCGCCAGCAGCTTGAACAGGGTCGGCTATGGCTACACCTTC
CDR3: CASSLNRVGYGYTF

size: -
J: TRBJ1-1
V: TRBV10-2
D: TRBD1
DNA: TGCGCCAGCAGTGAGAGGGGGCTCCAGGTCACTGAAGCTTTCTTT
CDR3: CASSERGLQVTEAFF

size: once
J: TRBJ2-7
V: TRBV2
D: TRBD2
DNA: TGTGCCAGCAGTGAAATGGGGGGGTCCGAGCAGTACTTC
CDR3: CASSEMGGSEQYF

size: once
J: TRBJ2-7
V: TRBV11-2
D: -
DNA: TGTGCCAGCAGCCTAGAGACTGAGATCTACGAGCAGTACTTC
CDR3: CASSLETEIYEQYF

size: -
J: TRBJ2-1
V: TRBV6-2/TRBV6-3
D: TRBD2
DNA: TGTGCCAGCAGCCGGGGAGGGGACCCCTACAATGAGCAGTTCTTC
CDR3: CASSRGGDPYNEQFF

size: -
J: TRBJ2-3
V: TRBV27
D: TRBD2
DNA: TGTGCCAGCAGGTCCGGGGGGTCTAGCACAGATACGCAGTATTTT
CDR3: CASRSGGSSTDTQYF

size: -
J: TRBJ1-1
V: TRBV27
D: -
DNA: TGTGCCAGCACCCTAAATGGGGGGGGGACTGAAGCTTTCTTT
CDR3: CASTLNGGGTEAFF

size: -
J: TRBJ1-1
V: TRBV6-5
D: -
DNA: TGTGCCAGCAGTTACCTTCGGCAGGCAGGTGAAGCTTTCTTT
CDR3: CASSYLRQAGEAFF

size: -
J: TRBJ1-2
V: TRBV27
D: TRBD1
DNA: TGTGCCAGCAGTGCCCTGACAGGGGTTTACGGCTACACCTTC
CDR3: CASSALTGVYGYTF

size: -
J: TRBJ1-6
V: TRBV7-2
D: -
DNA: -
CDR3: CASSLRQALFFGSPLHF

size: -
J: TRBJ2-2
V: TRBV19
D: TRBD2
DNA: TGTGCCAGTAGTATAGCGGGAGGGCCGTACGGGGAGCTGTTTTTT
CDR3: CASSIAGGPYGELFF

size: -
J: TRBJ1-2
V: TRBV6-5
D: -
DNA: TGTGCCAGCAGTCCGAGACAGAGTTTCTATGGCTACACCTTC
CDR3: CASSPRQSFYGYTF

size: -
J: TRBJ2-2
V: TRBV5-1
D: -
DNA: TGCGCCAGCAGCTTGGTCGGGACCGGGGAGCTGTTTTTT
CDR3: CASSLVGTGELFF

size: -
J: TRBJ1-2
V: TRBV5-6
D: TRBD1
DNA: TGTGCCAGCAGCTTTACAGGGGTCGGCTACACCTTC
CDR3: CASSFTGVGYTF

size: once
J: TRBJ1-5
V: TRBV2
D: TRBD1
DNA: TGTGCCAGCAAAGGAGGACAGGGTGGTCAGCCCCAGCATTTT
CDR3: CASKGGQGGQPQHF

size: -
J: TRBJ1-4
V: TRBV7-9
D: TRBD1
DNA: TGTGCCAGCAGCCGTGGGACAGGGGGAACTAATGAAAAACTGTTTTTT
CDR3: CASSRGTGGTNEKLFF

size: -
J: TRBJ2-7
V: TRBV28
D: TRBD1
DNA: TGTGCCAGCAGTTCAGCGACGACAGGGGAGTCAAGCGAGCAGTACTTC
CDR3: CASSSATTGESSEQYF

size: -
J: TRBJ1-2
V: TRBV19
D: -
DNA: TGTGCCAGCCACATTCACCAAAAGCCTCGATACAGGGAACACTATGGCTACACCTTC
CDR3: CASHIHQKPRYREHYGYTF

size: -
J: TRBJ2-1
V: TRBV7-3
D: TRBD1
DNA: TGTGCCAGCAGCTTACGACAGGGGGCGGAGGGTGAGCAGTTCTTC
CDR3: CASSLRQGAEGEQFF

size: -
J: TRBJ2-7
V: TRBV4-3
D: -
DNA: TGCGCCAGCAGCCAAAGTCCACTAGCTTACTACGAGCAGTACTTC
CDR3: CASSQSPLAYYEQYF

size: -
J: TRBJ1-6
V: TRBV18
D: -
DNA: TGTGCCAGCTCGGCGGCCTCGGGGAGAACCCTCCACTTT
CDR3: CASSAASGRTLHF

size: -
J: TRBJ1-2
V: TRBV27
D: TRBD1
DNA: TGTGCCAGCAGTTTATCGAAACAGGGGCGGGCGGGCTACACCTTC
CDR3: CASSLSKQGRAGYTF

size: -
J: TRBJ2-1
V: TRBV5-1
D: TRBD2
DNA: TGCGCCAGCAGCTTGGGCGGGGGGTTCTCCTACAATGAGCAGTTCTTC
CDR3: CASSLGGGFSYNEQFF

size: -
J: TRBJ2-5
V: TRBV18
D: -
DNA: TGTGCCAGCTCCTCATCTCGGCAGGGGGGAGAGACCCAGTACTTC
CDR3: CASSSSRQGGETQYF

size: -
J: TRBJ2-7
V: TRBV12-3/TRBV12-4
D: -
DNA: TGTGCCAGCCAGGAGACAGTATCCGAGCAGTACTTC
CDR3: CASQETVSEQYF

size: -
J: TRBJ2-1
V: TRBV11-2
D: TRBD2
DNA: TGTGCCAGCAGTTCGACTAGCGGGTCCTACTCGCGGTTCTTC
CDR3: CASSSTSGSYSRFF

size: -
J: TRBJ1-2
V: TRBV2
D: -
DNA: TGTGCCAGCAGTGAGGAGGATGGCTACACCTTC
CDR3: CASSEEDGYTF

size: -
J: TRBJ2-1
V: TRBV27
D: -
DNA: TGTGCCAGCAGTTTACAGGGCCCCTACAATGAGCAGTTCTTC
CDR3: CASSLQGPYNEQFF

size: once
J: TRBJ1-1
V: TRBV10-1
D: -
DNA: TGCGCCAGCAGTCACGGAGTGAACACTGAAGCTTTCTTT
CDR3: CASSHGVNTEAFF

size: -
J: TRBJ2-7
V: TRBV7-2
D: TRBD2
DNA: TGTGCCAGCAGCCCCACGCCTAGCGGGAGGGGCTACGAGCAGTACTTC
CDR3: CASSPTPSGRGYEQYF

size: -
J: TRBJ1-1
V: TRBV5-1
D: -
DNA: TGCGCCAGCAACTTTGCGCCGGAGGCTGAAGCTTTCTTT
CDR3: CASNFAPEAEAFF

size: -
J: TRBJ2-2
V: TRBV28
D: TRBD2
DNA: TGTGCCAGCAGCACTAGCGGGATTAACACCGGGGAGCTGTTTTTT
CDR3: CASSTSGINTGELFF

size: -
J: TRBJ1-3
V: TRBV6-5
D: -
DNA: TGTGCCAGCAGTTACGACCCAGCCAGGGATGGAAACACCATATATTTT
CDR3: CASSYDPARDGNTIYF